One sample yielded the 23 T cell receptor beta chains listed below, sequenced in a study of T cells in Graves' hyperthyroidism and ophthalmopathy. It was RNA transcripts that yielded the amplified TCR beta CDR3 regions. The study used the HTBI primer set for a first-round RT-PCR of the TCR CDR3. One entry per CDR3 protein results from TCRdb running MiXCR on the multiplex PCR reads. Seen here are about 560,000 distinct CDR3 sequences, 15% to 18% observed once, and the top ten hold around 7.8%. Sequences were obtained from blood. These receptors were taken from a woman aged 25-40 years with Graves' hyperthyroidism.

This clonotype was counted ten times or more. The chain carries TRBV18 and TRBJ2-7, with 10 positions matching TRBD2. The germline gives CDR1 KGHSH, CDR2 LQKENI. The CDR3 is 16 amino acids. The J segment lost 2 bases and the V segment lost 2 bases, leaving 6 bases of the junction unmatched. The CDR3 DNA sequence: TGTGCCAGCTCACCATGGGTAGCGGGAGGCCCCTACGAGCAGTACTTC. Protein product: CASSPWVAGGPYEQYF.

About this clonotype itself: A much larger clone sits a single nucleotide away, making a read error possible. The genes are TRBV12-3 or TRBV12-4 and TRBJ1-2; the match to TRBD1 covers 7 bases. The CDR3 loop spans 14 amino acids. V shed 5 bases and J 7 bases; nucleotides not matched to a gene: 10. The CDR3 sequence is CASSPETGMFGYTF. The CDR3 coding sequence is TGTGCCAGCAGTCCCGAGACAGGGATGTTTGGCTACACCTTC.

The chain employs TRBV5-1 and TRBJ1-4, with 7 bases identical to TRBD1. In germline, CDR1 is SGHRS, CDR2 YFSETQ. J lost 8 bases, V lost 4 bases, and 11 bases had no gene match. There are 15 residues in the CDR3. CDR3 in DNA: TGCGCCAGCAGCCCCACTACAGGGGACGGAGAAAAACTGTTTTTT. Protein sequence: CASSPTTGDGEKLFF. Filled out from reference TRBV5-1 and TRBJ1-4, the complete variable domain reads KAGVTQTPRYLIKTRGQQVTLSCSPISGHRSVSWYQQTPGQGLQFLFEYFSETQRNKGNFPGRFSGRQFSNSRSEMNVSTLELGDSALYLCASSPTTGDGEKLFFGSGTQLSVL.

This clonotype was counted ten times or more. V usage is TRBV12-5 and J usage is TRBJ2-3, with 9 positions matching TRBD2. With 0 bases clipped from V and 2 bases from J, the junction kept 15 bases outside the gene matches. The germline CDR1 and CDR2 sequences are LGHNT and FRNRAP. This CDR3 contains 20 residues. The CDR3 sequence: CASGLVARGSGRPPTDTQYF. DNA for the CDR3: TGTGCTAGTGGTTTGGTGGCCCGAGGAAGCGGGAGGCCCCCCACAGATACGCAGTATTTT. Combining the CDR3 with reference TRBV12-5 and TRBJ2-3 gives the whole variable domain DARVTQTPRHKVTEMGQEVTMRCQPILGHNTVFWYRQTMMQGLELLAYFRNRAPLDDSGMPKDRFSAEMPDATLATLKIQPSEPRDSAVYFCASGLVARGSGRPPTDTQYFGPGTRLTVL.

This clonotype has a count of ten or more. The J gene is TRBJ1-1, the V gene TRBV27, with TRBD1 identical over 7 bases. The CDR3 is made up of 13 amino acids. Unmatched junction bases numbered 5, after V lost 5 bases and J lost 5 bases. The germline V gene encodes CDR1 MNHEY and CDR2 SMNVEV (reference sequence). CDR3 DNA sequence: TGTGCCAGCAGTCCTCTCAGGGGGACTGAAGCTTTCTTT. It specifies CASSPLRGTEAFF.

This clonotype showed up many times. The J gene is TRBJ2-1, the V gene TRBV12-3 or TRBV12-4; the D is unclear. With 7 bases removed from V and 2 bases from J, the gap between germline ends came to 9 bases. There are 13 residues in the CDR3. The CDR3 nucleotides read TGTGCCAGCAAGTACACGGCCTACAATGAGCAGTTCTTC. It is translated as CASKYTAYNEQFF.

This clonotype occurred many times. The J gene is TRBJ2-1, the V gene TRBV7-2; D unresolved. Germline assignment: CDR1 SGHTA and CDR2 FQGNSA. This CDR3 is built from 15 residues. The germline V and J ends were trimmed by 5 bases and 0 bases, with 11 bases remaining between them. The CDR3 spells CASSLQQDSYNEQFF. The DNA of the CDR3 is TGTGCCAGCAGCCTTCAACAAGACTCCTACAATGAGCAGTTCTTC.

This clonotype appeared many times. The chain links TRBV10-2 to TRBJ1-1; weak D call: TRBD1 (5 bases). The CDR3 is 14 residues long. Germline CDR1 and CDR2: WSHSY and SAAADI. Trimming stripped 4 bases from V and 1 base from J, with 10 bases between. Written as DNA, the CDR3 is TGCGCCAGCAGTGTACAGGAAAAGAACACTGAAGCTTTCTTT. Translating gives CASSVQEKNTEAFF.

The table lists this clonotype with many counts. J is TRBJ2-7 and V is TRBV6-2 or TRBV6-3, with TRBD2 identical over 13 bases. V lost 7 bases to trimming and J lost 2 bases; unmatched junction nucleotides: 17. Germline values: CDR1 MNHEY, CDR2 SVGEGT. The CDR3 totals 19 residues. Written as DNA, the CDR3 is TGTGCCAGCACCCCCTCCCTTCCGGGACTAGCGGGAAGGACCTACGAGCAGTACTTC. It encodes CASTPSLPGLAGRTYEQYF.

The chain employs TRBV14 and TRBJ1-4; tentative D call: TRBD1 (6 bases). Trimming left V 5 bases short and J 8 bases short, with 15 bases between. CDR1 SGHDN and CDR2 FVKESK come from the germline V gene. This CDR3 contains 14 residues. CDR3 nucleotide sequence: TGTGCCAGCAGCAAGCTGGGGGCGAAGGAAAAACTGTTTTTT. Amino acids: CASSKLGAKEKLFF.

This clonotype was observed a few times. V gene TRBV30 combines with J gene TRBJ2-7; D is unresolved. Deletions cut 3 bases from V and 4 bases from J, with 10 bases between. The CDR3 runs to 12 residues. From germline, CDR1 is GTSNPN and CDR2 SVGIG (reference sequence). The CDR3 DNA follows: TGTGCCTGGAGCCAACTGAAGTACGAGCAGTACTTC. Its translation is CAWSQLKYEQYF.

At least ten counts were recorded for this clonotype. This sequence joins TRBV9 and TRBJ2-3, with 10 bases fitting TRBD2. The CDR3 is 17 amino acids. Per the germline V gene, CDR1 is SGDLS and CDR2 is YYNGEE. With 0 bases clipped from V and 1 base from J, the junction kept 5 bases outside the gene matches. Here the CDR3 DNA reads TGTGCCAGCAGCGTAGCTCCCCTAGCGGGGGGCACAGATACGCAGTATTTT. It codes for CASSVAPLAGGTDTQYF. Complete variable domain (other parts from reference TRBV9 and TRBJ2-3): DSGVTQTPKHLITATGQRVTLRCSPRSGDLSVYWYQQSLDQGLQFLIQYYNGEERAKGNILERFSAQQFPDLHSELNLSSLELGDSALYFCASSVAPLAGGTDTQYFGPGTRLTVL.

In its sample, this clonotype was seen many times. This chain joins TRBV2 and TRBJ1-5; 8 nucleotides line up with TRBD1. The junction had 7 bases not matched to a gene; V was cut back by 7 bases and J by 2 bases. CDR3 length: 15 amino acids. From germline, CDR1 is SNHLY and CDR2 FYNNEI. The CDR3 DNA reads TGTGCCAGCACCCCGGACAGGGATGGCAATCAGCCCCAGCATTTT. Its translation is CASTPDRDGNQPQHF.

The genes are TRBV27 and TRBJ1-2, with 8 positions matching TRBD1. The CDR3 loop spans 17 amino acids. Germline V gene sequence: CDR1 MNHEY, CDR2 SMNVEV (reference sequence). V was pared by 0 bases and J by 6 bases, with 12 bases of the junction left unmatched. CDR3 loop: CASSLSPLGQGINGYTF. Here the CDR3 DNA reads TGTGCCAGCAGTTTATCGCCCCTTGGACAGGGAATTAATGGCTACACCTTC.

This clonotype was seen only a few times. DNA for the CDR3: TGCGCCAGCAGCCAACGTTGGCTAGCGGGAGATAATGGCGGCACAGATACGCAGTATTTT. Translation: CASSQRWLAGDNGGTDTQYF. The chain couples TRBV4-1 to TRBJ2-3, with 10 nucleotides matching TRBD2. The trim removed 2 bases at V and 1 base at J, leaving 15 bases unmatched. The CDR3 extends over 20 amino acids. Germline loops: CDR1 MGHRA, CDR2 YSYEKL.

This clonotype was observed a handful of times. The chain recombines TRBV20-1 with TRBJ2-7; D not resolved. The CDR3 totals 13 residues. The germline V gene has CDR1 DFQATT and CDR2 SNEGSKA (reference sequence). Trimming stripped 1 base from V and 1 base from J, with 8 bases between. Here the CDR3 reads CSARAQLSYEQYF. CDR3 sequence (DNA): TGCAGTGCTAGAGCCCAGCTTTCCTACGAGCAGTACTTC.

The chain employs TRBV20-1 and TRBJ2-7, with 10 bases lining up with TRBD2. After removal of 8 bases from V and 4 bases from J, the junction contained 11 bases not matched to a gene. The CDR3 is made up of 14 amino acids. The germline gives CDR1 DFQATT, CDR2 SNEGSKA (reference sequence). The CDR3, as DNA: TGCAGTTTCCTGAGCGGGAGGGCAGGATACGAGCAGTACTTC. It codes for CSFLSGRAGYEQYF.

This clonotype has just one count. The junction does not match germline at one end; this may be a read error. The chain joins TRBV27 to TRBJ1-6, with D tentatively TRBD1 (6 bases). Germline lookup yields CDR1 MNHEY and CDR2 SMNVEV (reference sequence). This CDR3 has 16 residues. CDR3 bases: TGTGCCAGCAGCCCCGACGGGGGGGCCGGTAATTCACCCCCCCACTTT. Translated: CASSPDGGAGNSPPHF.

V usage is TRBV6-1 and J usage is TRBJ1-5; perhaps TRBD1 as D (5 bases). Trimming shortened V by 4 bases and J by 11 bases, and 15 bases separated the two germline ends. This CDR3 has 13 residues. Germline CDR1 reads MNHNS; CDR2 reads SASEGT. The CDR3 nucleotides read TGTGCCAGCAGTGGACAGATCCAACAAGCCCAGCATTTT. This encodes CASSGQIQQAQHF.

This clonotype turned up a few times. CDR3 DNA: TGTGCCACCAGCAGAGGACAGGCCTATAACACCGGGGAGCTGTTTTTT. Its protein is CATSRGQAYNTGELFF. V usage is TRBV15 and J usage is TRBJ2-2, with D perhaps TRBD1 (6 bases). CDR1 is LNHNV and CDR2 is YYDKDF in the germline V gene (reference sequence). V lost 1 base and J 2 bases, leaving 11 bases between the germline ends. The length of the CDR3 is 16 residues.

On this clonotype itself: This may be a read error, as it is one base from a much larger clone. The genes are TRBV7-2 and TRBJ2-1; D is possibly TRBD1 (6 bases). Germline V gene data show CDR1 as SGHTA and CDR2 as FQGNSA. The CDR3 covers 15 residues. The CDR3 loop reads CASSARGIAYNERFF. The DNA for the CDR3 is TGTGCCAGCAGCGCTAGGGGGATTGCTTACAATGAGCGGTTCTTC.

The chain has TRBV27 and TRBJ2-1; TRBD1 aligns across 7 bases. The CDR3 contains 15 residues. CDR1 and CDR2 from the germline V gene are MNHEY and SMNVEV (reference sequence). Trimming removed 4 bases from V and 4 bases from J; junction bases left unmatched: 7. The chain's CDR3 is CASSSTGTAYNEQFF. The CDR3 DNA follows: TGTGCCAGCAGTTCCACCGGGACAGCTTACAATGAGCAGTTCTTC.

In DNA, the CDR3 is TGTGCCAGCAGCCAAAGAAGACAGGGTGACGGCTACACCTTC. Translation gives CASSQRRQGDGYTF. V gene TRBV3-1 combines with J gene TRBJ1-2, with TRBD1 matching over 7 bases. V was clipped by 2 bases and J by 8 bases; unmatched bases: 8. Germline V gives CDR1 LGHDT, CDR2 YNNKEL (reference sequence). The CDR3 loop spans 14 amino acids.